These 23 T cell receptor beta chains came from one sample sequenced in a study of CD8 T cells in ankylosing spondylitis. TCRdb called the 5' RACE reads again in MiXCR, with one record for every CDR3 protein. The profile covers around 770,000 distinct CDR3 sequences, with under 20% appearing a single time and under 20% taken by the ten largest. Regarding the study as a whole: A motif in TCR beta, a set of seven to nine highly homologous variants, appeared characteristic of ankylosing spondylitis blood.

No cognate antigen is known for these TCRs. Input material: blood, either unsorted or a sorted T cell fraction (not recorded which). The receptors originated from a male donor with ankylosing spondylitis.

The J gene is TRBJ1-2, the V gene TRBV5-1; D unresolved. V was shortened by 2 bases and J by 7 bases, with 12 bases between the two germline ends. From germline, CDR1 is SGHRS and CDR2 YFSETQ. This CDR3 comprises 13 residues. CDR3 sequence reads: CASSLWGNGGYTF. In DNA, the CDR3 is TGCGCCAGCAGCTTATGGGGAAACGGTGGCTACACCTTC.

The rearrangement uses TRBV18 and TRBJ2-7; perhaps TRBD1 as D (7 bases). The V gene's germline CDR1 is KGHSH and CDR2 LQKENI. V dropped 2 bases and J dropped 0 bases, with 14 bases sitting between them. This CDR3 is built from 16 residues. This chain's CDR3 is CASSPSVQGGSYEQYF. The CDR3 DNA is TGTGCCAGCTCACCATCGGTCCAGGGGGGCTCCTACGAGCAGTACTTC.

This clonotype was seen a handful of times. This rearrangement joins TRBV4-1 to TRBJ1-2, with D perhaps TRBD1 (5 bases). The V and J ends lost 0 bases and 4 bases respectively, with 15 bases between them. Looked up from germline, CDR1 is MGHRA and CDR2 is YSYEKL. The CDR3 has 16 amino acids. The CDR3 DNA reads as TGCGCCAGCAGCCAAGATATACGGGGCATAGGCTATGGCTACACCTTC. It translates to CASSQDIRGIGYGYTF.

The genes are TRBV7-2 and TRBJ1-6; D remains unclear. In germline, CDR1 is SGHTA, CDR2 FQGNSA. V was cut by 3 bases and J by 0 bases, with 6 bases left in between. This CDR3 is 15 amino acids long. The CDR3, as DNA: TGTGCCAGCAGCTTCCTTAGCTCCTATAATTCACCCCTCCACTTT. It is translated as CASSFLSSYNSPLHF.

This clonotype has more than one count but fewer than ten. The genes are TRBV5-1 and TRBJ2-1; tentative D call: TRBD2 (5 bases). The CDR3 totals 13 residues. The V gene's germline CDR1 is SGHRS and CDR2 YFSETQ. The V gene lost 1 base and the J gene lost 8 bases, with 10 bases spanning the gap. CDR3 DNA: TGCGCCAGCAGCTTGCTTCCGGAGGATGAGCAGTTCTTC. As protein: CASSLLPEDEQFF.

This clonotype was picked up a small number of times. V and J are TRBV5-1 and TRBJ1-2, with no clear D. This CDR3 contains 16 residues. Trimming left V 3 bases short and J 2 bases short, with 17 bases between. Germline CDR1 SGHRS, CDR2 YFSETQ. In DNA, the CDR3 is TGCGCCAGCAGCTCGGCGGATACCAGCCGAAACTATGGCTACACCTTC. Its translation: CASSSADTSRNYGYTF. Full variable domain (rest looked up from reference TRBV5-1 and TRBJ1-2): KAGVTQTPRYLIKTRGQQVTLSCSPISGHRSVSWYQQTPGQGLQFLFEYFSETQRNKGNFPGRFSGRQFSNSRSEMNVSTLELGDSALYLCASSSADTSRNYGYTFGSGTRLTVV.

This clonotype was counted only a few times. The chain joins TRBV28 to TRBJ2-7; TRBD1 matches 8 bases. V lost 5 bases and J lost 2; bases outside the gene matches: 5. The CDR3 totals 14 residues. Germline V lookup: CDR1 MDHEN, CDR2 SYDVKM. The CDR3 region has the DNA TGTGCCAGCAGTGAGGACAGGGTAGCCTACGAGCAGTACTTC. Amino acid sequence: CASSEDRVAYEQYF.

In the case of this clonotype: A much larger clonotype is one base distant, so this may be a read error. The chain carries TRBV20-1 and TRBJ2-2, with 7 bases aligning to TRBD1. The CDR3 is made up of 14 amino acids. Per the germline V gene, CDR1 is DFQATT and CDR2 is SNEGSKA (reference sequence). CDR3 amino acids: CCAATGEHTGELFF. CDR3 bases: TGCTGTGCTGCTACAGGGGAGCACACCGGGGAGCTGTTTTTT.

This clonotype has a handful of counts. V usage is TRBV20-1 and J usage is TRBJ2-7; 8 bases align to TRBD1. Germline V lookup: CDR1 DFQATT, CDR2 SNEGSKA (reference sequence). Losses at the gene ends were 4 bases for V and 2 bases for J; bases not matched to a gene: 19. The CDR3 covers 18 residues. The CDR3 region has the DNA TGCAGTGCTACACCGACTTACGAGGACAGGGTGGAAACCTACGAGCAGTACTTC. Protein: CSATPTYEDRVETYEQYF.

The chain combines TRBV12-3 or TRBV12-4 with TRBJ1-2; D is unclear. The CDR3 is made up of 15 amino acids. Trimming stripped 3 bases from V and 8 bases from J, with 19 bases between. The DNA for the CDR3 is TGTGCCAGCAGTTTCTCGGCGTCAGGCCTGTGGGGCTACACCTTC. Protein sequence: CASSFSASGLWGYTF.

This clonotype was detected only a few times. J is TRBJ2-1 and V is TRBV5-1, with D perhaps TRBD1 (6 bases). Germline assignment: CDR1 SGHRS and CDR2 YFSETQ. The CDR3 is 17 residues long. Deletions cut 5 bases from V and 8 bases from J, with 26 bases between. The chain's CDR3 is CASSLGAGTTPVHEQFF. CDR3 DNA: TGCGCCAGCAGTCTTGGGGCCGGGACAACGCCAGTCCATGAGCAGTTCTTC.

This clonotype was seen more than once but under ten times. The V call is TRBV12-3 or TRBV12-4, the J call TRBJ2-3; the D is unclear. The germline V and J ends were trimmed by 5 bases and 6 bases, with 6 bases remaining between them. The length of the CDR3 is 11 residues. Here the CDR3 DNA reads TGTGCCAGCAGTACCTCGGATACGCAGTATTTT. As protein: CASSTSDTQYF.

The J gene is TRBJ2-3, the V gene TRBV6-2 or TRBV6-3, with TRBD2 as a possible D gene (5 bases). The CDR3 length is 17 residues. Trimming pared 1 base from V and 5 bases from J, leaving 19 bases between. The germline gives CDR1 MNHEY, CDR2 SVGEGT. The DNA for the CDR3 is TGTGCCAGCAGTTACTTTTTCCAGCGGAGCCCTGGAGATACGCAGTATTTT. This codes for CASSYFFQRSPGDTQYF.

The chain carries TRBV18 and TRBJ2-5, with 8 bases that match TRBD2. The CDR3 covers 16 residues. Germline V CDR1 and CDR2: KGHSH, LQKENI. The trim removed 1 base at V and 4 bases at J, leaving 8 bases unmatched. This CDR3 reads CASSPLREGPRETQYF. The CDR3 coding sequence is TGTGCCAGCTCACCACTTCGGGAGGGCCCTCGAGAGACCCAGTACTTC.

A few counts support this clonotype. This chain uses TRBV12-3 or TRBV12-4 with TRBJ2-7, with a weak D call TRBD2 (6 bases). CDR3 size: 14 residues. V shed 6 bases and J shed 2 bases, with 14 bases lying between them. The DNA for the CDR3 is TGTGCCAGCAGCTGGAGGGACCGAGCCTACGAGCAGTACTTC. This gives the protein CASSWRDRAYEQYF.

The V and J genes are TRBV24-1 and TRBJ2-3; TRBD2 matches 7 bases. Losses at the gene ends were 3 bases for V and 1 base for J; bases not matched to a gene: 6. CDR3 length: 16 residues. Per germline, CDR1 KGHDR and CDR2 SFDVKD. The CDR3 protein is CATSDKAGEGTDTQYF. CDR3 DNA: TGTGCCACCAGTGATAAGGCGGGAGAGGGCACAGATACGCAGTATTTT.

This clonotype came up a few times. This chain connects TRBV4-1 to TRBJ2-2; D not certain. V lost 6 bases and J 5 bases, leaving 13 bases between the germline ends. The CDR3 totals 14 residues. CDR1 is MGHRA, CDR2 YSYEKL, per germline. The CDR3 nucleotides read TGCGCCAGCAGTCCGGCCTACCCAACCGGGGAGCTGTTTTTT. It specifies CASSPAYPTGELFF.

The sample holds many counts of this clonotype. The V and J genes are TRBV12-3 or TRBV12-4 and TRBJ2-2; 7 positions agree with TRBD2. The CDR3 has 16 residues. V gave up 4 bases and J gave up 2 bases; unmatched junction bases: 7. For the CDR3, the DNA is TGTGCCAGCAGTTCGCGAGGGAGGGTAAACACCGGGGAGCTGTTTTTT. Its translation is CASSSRGRVNTGELFF.

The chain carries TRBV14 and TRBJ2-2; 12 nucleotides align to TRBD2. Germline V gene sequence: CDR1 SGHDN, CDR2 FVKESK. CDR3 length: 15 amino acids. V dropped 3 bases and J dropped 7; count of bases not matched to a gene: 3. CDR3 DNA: TGTGCCAGCAGCCAGCGACTAGCGGGGGTCGGGGAGCTGTTTTTT. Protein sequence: CASSQRLAGVGELFF.

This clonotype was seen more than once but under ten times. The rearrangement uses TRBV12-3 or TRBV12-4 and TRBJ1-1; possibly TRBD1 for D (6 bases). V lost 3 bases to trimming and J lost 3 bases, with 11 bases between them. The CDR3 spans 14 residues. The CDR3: CASSFRGSDTEAFF. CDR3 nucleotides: TGTGCCAGCAGTTTTAGGGGGTCGGACACTGAAGCTTTCTTT.

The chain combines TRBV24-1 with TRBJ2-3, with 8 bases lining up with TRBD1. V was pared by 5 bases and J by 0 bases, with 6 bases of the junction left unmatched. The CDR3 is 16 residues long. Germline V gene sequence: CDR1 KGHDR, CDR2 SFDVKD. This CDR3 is CATSATGTGSTDTQYF. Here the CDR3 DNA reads TGTGCCACCAGTGCGACCGGGACAGGAAGCACAGATACGCAGTATTTT.

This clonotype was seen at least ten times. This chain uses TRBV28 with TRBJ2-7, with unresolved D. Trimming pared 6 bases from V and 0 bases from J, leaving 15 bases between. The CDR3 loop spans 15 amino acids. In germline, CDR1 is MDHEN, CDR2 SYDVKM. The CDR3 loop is CASSLVGVSSYEQYF. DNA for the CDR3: TGTGCCAGCAGCCTCGTGGGTGTGAGCTCCTACGAGCAGTACTTC.

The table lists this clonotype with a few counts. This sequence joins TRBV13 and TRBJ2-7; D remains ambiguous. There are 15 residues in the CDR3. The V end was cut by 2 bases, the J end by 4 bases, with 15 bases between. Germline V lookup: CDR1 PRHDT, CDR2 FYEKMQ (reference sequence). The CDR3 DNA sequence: TGTGCCAGCAGCTTACCGACTGAGGTAGGGTACGAGCAGTACTTC. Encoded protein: CASSLPTEVGYEQYF. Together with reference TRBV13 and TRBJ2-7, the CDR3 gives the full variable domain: AAGVIQSPRHLIKEKRETATLKCYPIPRHDTVYWYQQGPGQDPQFLISFYEKMQSDKGSIPDRFSAQQFSDYHSELNMSSLELGDSALYFCASSLPTEVGYEQYFGPGTRLTVT.